This T cell receptor beta chain derives from a study of blood T cell repertoires in COVID-19. Germline assignment: CDR1 SGHTA and CDR2 FQGNSA. There are 15 residues in the CDR3. V trimming: 2 bases; J trimming: 4 bases; junction bases outside the gene matches: 4. This clone occurred once. This table comes from immunoSEQ multiplex PCR, and its TCRdb copy is limited to in-frame clones, with some not included. The data hold some 48,000 clones, with 65% to 85% observed a single time. The sequenced sample was peripheral blood. The chain has TRBV7-2 and TRBJ2-5; 10 bases match TRBD1. The sequence was collected from a man aged 50 to 60 with acute or convalescent COVID-19. DNA of the CDR3: TGTGCCAGCAGCTTAAGCGGACAGGGGGGAGAGACCCAGTACTTC. The encoded protein is CASSLSGQGGETQYF.